A selection of T cell receptor beta chains follows, all from one sample in a study of blood T cell repertoires in COVID-19. TCRdb keeps only in-frame clones here, not all; method: immunoSEQ multiplex PCR. The data contain 150,000 to 200,000 clones, 76% of them seen just once; the ten biggest clones take up roughly 7.8%. What was sequenced was peripheral blood. Receptor source: a woman in her fifties or sixties with active or convalescent COVID-19. Both conserved end residues are part of each CDR3. A D gene is named only where the DNA matches it firmly. For some rows the clone size is stated as once, few or many, or as a class when expanded; others skip it.

D	size	V	J	CDR3	DNA
TRBD1	.	TRBV19	TRBJ1-4	CASSPTGTVNEKLFF	TGTGCCAGTAGTCCAACCGGGACAGTAAATGAAAAACTGTTTTTT
.	.	TRBV27	TRBJ2-7	CASSLTPGVYEQYF	TGTGCCAGCAGTTTAACCCCGGGGGTCTACGAGCAGTACTTC
TRBD1	.	TRBV5-3	TRBJ1-4	CARSWPRGAGGDKLFF	TGTGCCAGAAGCTGGCCCAGGGGGGCAGGAGGTGATAAACTGTTTTTT
TRBD1	few	TRBV6-6	TRBJ2-7	CASSRQGALSDREQYF	TGTGCCAGCAGCCGACAGGGGGCGCTTTCTGATCGCGAGCAGTACTTC
TRBD1	few	TRBV9	TRBJ1-6	CASSTGDGYNSPLHF	TGTGCCAGCAGCACAGGGGACGGTTATAATTCACCCCTCCACTTT
TRBD1	few	TRBV4-2	TRBJ2-7	CASSQDGTGRSTSADEQYF	TGTGCCAGCAGCCAAGATGGGACAGGGAGAAGCACTTCGGCCGACGAGCAGTACTTC
TRBD2	.	TRBV9	TRBJ2-7	CASSPRGSGRVEQYF	TGTGCCAGCAGCCCTCGGGGTAGCGGGAGGGTCGAGCAGTACTTC
.	.	TRBV28	TRBJ2-1	CASSTSLGSINEQFF	TGTGCCAGCAGCACTAGTCTCGGGAGTATTAATGAGCAGTTCTTC
.	.	TRBV28	TRBJ1-2	CASRGGANYGYTF	TGTGCCAGCAGGGGGGGGGCCAACTATGGCTACACCTTC
TRBD1	.	TRBV19	TRBJ1-5	CASSITRDSYQPQHF	TGTGCCAGTAGTATTACCCGGGACAGCTATCAGCCCCAGCATTTT
.	.	TRBV7-9	TRBJ2-7	CASSLGLAYEQYF	TGTGCCAGCAGCTTAGGTCTAGCGTACGAGCAGTACTTC
TRBD2	.	TRBV3-1/TRBV3-2	TRBJ2-1	CASSQASGGYNEQFF	TGTGCCAGCAGCCAAGCTAGCGGGGGTTACAATGAGCAGTTCTTC
.	few	TRBV19	TRBJ1-2	CASSMKGAPYGYTF	TGTGCCAGTAGTATGAAGGGAGCCCCCTATGGCTACACCTTC
.	.	TRBV28	TRBJ1-1	CATARIHEAFF	TGTGCTACAGCCCGTATACATGAAGCTTTCTTT
.	few	TRBV19	TRBJ1-5	CASSPRGSGLNQPQHF	TGTGCCAGTAGTCCGCGGGGAAGTGGCCTCAATCAGCCCCAGCATTTT
.	.	TRBV19	TRBJ1-1	CASSIGPRRGTNTEAFF	TGTGCCAGTAGTATAGGCCCTCGGAGGGGAACGAACACTGAAGCTTTCTTT
TRBD1	.	TRBV28	TRBJ2-7	CASSSTGDAPYEQYF	TGTGCCAGCAGTTCCACAGGGGACGCCCCCTACGAGCAGTACTTC
.	.	TRBV12-1	TRBJ1-2	CASRFSGTGGSYGYTF	TGTGCCAGCAGATTCTCCGGGACAGGGGGCAGCTATGGCTACACCTTC
TRBD2	.	TRBV7-2	TRBJ2-3	CASSLVGGGLGSTDTQYF	TGTGCCAGCAGCTTAGTCGGGGGGGGACTAGGGAGCACAGATACGCAGTATTTT
.	.	TRBV9	TRBJ2-1	CASSAHQGSDEQFF	TGTGCCAGCAGCGCTCACCAGGGCTCGGATGAGCAGTTCTTC